This T cell receptor (beta chain) was identified during a study of response to subunit inactivated influenza vaccine. Study-wide results and caveats: Every seasonal influenza vaccination brings in few new T cells, the authors suggested.

This clonotype was recorded only once. Antigen: not known. TCRdb reprocessed the RT-PCR reads via MiXCR and lists one record per CDR3 protein. Here the sample spans around 320,000 distinct CDR3 sequences, over 20% being singletons. The receptor comes from a man aged 50 to 75 who received an inactivated influenza vaccine. Sequenced material: PBMCs from blood, taken around 22 months after vaccination.

The CDR3 spells CATSVGLAANTGELFF. CDR3 DNA sequence: TGTGCCACCAGCGTAGGACTAGCGGCGAACACCGGGGAGCTGTTTTTT. The chain joins TRBV15 to TRBJ2-2, with TRBD2 matching 10 bases. The ends lost 5 bases at V and 0 bases at J; junction bases unmatched: 3. The length of the CDR3 is 16 residues. The germline V gene encodes CDR1 LNHNV and CDR2 YYDKDF (reference sequence). Based on the CDR3 plus reference TRBV15 and TRBJ2-2, the full variable domain is DAMVIQNPRYQVTQFGKPVTLSCSQTLNHNVMYWYQQKSSQAPKLLFHYYDKDFNNEADTPDNFQSRRPNTSFCFLDIRSPGLGDTAMYLCATSVGLAANTGELFFGEGSRLTVL.